This T cell receptor (beta chain) is from a study of T cells after yellow fever vaccination. Study-level background: Each low-cell-number fraction was prepared by means of SMART-Seq v4 Ultra Low Input. Study results and limitations: Clonotypes appearing in both CD4 and CD8 compartments existed, and their share was small. Abundant bulk-population clonotypes could contaminate the FACS-sorted repertoires.

There are 14 residues in the CDR3. Trimming removed 2 bases at V and 4 bases at J, with 11 bases between. Germline assignment: CDR1 MNHNS and CDR2 SASEGT. In regard to this clonotype: Antigen specificity is unknown.

A single record per CDR3 protein comes from TCRdb applying MiXCR to the 5' RACE reads. The table has more than 450,000 distinct CDR3 sequences, just over 20% seen once. This TCR was sampled from a man aged 18 to 30 who received the YFV17D yellow fever vaccine. This chain links TRBV6-1 with TRBJ1-2, with D maybe TRBD1 (5 bases). The material was PBMCs, obtained approximately 22 days after the first yellow fever vaccination. The CDR3 DNA follows: TGTGCCAGCAGTGAACAGGACATCCCCTATGGCTACACCTTC. Translation gives CASSEQDIPYGYTF.